This T cell receptor beta chain was observed in a study of cytomegalovirus exposure and HLA in healthy donors. Whole-study results and caveats: DRB1 had the most TCR associations and HLA-C the fewest, a later analysis found, with rates varying by HLA locus.

The PCR was carried out with 60 Vbeta primers and 13 Jbeta primers. The repertoire was sequenced with immunoSEQ multiplex PCR; TCRdb's copy has only in-frame clones and lacks some. There are 150,000 to 200,000 clones in the sample; approximately 85% occur only once, and about 9.3% lies in the top ten. This CDR3 spans 15 amino acids. The germline CDR1 and CDR2 sequences are SGHRS and YFSETQ. Deletions cut 4 bases from V and 0 bases from J, with 11 bases between. Concerning this clone itself: Antigen specificity is unknown.

This chain connects TRBV5-1 to TRBJ1-3; no firm D call. The sequence was obtained from a man aged 18 to 30 in good health and CMV-seropositive. The material sequenced was PBMCs. CDR3 loop: CASSLRSSSGNTIYF. As DNA, the CDR3 is TGCGCCAGCAGCCTCCGATCGAGCTCTGGAAACACCATATATTTT.